This T cell receptor (beta chain) was sequenced for a study of T cell changes during pregnancy in multiple sclerosis. The method was immunoSEQ multiplex PCR; TCRdb's version includes in-frame clones alone and lacks a portion of them. The repertoire consists of about 85,000 clones, with approximately 90% occurring once and the leading ten covering about 2.5%. The TCR sequence derives from a female donor with multiple sclerosis, enrolled in a pregnancy study. The sequencing used peripheral blood, collected in the first trimester of pregnancy.

In nucleotides, the CDR3 is TGTGCCAGCAGCCCCACAGGGTTCTATGGCTACACCTTC. It yields the protein CASSPTGFYGYTF. The V gene is TRBV7-3, the J gene TRBJ1-2; D perhaps matches TRBD1 (6 bases). CDR3 length: 13 amino acids. The germline V and J ends were trimmed by 5 bases and 4 bases, with 11 bases remaining between them. In germline, CDR1 is SGHTA, CDR2 FQGTGA.